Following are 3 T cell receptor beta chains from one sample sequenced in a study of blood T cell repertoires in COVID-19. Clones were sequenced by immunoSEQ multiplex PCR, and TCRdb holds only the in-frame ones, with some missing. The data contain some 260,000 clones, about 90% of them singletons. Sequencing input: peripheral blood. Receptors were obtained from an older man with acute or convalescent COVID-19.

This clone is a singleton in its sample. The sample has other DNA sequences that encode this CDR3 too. The CDR3 region is CASSLPTYEQYF. DNA for the CDR3: TGTGCCAGCAGTTTACCTACCTACGAGCAGTACTTC. The genes are TRBV28 and TRBJ2-7; no reliable D call. The CDR3 consists of 12 residues. Trimming left V 2 bases short and J 2 bases short, with 4 bases between. The germline CDR1 and CDR2 sequences are MDHEN and SYDVKM.

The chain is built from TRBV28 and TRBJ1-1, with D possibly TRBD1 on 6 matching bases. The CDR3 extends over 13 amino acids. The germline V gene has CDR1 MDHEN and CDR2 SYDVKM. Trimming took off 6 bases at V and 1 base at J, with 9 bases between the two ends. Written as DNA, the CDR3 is TGTGCCAGCAGGAAACAGGGGAACACTGAAGCTTTCTTT. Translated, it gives CASRKQGNTEAFF.

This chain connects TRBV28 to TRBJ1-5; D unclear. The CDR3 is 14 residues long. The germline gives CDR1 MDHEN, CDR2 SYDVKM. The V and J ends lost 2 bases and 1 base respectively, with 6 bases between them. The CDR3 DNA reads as TGTGCCAGCAGTTTAACCCAGAGCAATCAGCCCCAGCATTTT. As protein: CASSLTQSNQPQHF.